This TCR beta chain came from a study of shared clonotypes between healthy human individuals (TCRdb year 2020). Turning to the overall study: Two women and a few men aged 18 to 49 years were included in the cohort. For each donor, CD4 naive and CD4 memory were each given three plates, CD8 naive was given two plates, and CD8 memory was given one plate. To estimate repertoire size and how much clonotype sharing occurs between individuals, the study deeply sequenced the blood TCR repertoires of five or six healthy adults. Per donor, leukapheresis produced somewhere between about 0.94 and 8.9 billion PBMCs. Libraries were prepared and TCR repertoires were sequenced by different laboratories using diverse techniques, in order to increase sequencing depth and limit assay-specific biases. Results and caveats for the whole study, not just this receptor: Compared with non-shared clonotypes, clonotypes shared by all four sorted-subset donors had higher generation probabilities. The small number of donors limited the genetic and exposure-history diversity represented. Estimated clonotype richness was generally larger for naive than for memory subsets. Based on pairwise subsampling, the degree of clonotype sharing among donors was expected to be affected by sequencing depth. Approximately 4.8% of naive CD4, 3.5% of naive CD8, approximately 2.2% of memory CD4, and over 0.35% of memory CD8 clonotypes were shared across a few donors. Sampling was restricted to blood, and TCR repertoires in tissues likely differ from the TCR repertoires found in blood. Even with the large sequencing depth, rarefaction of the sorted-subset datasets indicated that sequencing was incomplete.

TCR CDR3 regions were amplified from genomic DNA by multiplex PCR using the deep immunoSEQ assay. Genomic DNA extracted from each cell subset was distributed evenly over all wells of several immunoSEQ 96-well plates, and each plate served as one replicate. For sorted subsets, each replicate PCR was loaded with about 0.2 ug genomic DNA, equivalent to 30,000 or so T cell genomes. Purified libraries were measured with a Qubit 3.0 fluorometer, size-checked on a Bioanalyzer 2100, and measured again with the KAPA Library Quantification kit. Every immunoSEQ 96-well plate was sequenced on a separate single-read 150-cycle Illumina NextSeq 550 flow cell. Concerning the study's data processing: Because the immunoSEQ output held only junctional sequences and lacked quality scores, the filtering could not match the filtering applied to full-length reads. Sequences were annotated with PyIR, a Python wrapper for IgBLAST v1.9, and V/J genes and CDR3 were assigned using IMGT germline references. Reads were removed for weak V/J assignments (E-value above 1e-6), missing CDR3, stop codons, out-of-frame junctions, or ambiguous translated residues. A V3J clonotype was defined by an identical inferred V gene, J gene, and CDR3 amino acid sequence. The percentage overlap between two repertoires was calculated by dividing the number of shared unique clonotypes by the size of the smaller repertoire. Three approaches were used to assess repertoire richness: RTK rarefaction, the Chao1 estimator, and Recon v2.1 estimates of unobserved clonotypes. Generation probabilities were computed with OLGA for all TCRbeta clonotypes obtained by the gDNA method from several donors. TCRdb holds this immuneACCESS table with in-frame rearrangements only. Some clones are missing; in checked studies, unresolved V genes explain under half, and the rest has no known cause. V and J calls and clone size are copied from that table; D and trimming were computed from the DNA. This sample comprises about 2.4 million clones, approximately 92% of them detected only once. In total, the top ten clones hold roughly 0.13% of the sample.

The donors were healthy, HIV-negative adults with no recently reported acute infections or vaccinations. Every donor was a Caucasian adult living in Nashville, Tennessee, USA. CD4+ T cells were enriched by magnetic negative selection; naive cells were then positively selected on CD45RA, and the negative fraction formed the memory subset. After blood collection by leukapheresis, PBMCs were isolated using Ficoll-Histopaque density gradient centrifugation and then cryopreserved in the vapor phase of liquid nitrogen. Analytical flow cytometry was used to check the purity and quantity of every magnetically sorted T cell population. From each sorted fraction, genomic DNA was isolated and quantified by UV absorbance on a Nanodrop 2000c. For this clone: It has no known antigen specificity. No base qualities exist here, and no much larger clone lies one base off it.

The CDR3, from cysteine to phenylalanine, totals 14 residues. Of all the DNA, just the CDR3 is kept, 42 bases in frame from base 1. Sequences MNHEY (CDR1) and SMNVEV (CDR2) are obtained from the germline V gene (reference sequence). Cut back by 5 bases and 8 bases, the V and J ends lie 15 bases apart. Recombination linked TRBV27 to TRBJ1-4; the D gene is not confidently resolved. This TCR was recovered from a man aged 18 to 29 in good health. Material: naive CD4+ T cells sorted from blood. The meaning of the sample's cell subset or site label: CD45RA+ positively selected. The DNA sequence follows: TGTGCCAGCAGTCTCTATTTAGGTGGAGAAAAACTGTTTTTT. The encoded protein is CASSLYLGGEKLFF.